This paragraph covers one T cell receptor beta chain sequence. Antigen unknown. This sample is part of a study of post-analysis software for immune sequencing data. Study details: Relapsing-remitting, secondary progressive and progressive-relapsing courses of multiple sclerosis were included. The study's findings and limits: Patients had higher frequencies than controls of five or six TRBV segments, including TRBV5-6, TRBV5-1 and TRBV20-1. A significant reduction in normalized Chao1 diversity was observed in multiple sclerosis patients versus controls. Samples made in the same batch grouped tightly together by F measure.

The CDR3 contains 15 residues. V trimming: 4 bases; J trimming: 5 bases; junction bases outside the gene matches: 6. Germline assignment: CDR1 LGHDT and CDR2 YNNKEL (reference sequence). TCR beta cDNA libraries had unique molecular identifiers. Once about 0.95 to 10 million T cells were used, roughly 0.5 million cDNA molecules resulted. TCRdb recomputed calls from the PCR reads with MiXCR, one row per CDR3 protein. Among fewer than 900,000 distinct CDR3 sequences, 35% to 55% were seen once, and the ten largest hold approximately 5%. J is TRBJ2-1 and V is TRBV3-1, with 9 positions matching TRBD1. This clonotype originated in a girl aged 10 to 17 with multiple sclerosis. Material: blood. The CDR3 sequence: CASSLRDRVNNEQFF. CDR3 in DNA: TGTGCCAGCAGCCTCCGGGACAGGGTTAACAATGAGCAGTTCTTC.